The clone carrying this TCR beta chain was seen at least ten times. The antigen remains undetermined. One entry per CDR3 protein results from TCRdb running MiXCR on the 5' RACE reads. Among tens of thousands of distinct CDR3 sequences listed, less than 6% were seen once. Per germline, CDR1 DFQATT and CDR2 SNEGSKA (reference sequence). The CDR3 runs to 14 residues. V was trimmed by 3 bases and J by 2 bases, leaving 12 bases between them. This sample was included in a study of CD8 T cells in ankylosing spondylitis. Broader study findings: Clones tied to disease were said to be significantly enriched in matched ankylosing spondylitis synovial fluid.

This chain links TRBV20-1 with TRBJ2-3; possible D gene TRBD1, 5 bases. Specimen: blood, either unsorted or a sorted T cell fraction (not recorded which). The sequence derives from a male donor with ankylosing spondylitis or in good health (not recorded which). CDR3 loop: CSASLAGNTDTQYF. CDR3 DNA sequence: TGCAGTGCTAGTCTGGCAGGGAACACAGATACGCAGTATTTT.